Each of the 24 T cell receptor beta chains below was sequenced from the same sample in a study of blood T cell repertoires in COVID-19. The protocol was immunoSEQ multiplex PCR, while the TCRdb copy is restricted to in-frame clones and leaves out a portion. The sample yields roughly 50,000 clones, more than 70% seen once. The sequenced sample was peripheral blood. The receptors here all came from a human donor in a cohort sampled during active COVID-19.

V is TRBV6-2 or TRBV6-3 and J is TRBJ2-6; D is ambiguous. Trimming stripped 2 bases from V and 2 bases from J, with 7 bases between. Germline values: CDR1 MNHEY, CDR2 SVGEGT. This CDR3 is 15 amino acids long. The CDR3 protein is CASSYAVAGANVLTF. As DNA, the CDR3 is TGTGCCAGCAGTTACGCGGTAGCTGGGGCCAACGTCCTGACTTTC.

The chain combines TRBV4-3 with TRBJ2-3; 8 positions agree with TRBD2. The CDR3 is 17 amino acids. The V segment lost 1 base and the J segment 2 bases; nucleotides outside the gene matches: 8. Germline V CDR1 and CDR2: LGHNA, YSLEER. The CDR3 here is CASSQVASGGATDTQYF. The CDR3 DNA reads as TGCGCCAGCAGCCAAGTCGCGTCGGGGGGGGCCACAGATACGCAGTATTTT.

V and J are TRBV7-2 and TRBJ2-5, with 9 bases aligning to TRBD2. Germline trimming cut 3 bases from V and 0 bases from J; bases unmatched to any gene: 8. CDR1 and CDR2 (germline): SGHTA, FQGNSA. The CDR3 covers 17 residues. CDR3 region: CASSFRRGGPYQETQYF. CDR3 DNA sequence: TGTGCCAGCAGCTTCAGGCGGGGGGGACCCTACCAAGAGACCCAGTACTTC.

This rearrangement joins TRBV15 to TRBJ1-2, with TRBD1 matching over 11 bases. The CDR3 has 14 amino acids. Trimming took 2 bases from V and 8 from J; bases not matched to a gene: 4. Germline values: CDR1 LNHNV, CDR2 YYDKDF (reference sequence). DNA for the CDR3: TGTGCCACCAGCAGACGAGGGACAGGGGGAGGCTACACCTTC. Protein: CATSRRGTGGGYTF. Using reference TRBV15 and TRBJ1-2 for the parts outside the CDR3, the full variable domain is DAMVIQNPRYQVTQFGKPVTLSCSQTLNHNVMYWYQQKSSQAPKLLFHYYDKDFNNEADTPDNFQSRRPNTSFCFLDIRSPGLGDTAMYLCATSRRGTGGGYTFGSGTRLTVV.

This clone was observed a single time. The V call is TRBV4-1, the J call TRBJ2-7; 8 positions match TRBD1. V was pared by 7 bases and J by 0 bases, with 14 bases of the junction left unmatched. In germline, CDR1 is MGHRA, CDR2 YSYEKL. The length of the CDR3 is 17 residues. CDR3 region: CASTPGVRQGSSYEQYF. The CDR3 region has the DNA TGCGCCAGCACCCCAGGGGTCAGACAGGGGAGCTCCTACGAGCAGTACTTC.

The gene calls are TRBV7-2 and TRBJ2-5; 10 bases match TRBD2. CDR1 is SGHTA and CDR2 is FQGNSA in the germline V gene. This CDR3 has 16 residues. V dropped 3 bases and J dropped 2; count of bases not matched to a gene: 6. CDR3 region: CASSLQAGGIQETQYF. CDR3 bases: TGTGCCAGCAGCTTGCAAGCGGGGGGGATACAAGAGACCCAGTACTTC.

The CDR3 DNA reads TGCAGTGCTAGTTCCCTTAACAGGGGCAGGGGAGCTGAAGCTTTCTTT. It yields the protein CSASSLNRGRGAEAFF. The rearrangement links TRBV20-1 to TRBJ1-1; TRBD1 matches at 7 bases. The CDR3 extends over 16 amino acids. Germline trimming cut 3 bases from V and 6 bases from J; bases unmatched to any gene: 16. Germline CDR1 DFQATT, CDR2 SNEGSKA (reference sequence).

The chain carries TRBV7-9 and TRBJ2-2; 9 nucleotides align to TRBD1. CDR1 and CDR2 (germline): SEHNR, FQNEAQ (reference sequence). J was trimmed by 1 base and V by 2 bases; bases with no gene match: 2. The CDR3 is 16 amino acids. CDR3 in amino acids: CASSLWGQGNTGELFF. CDR3 nucleotide sequence: TGTGCCAGCAGCTTATGGGGACAGGGGAACACCGGGGAGCTGTTTTTT.

This rearrangement joins TRBV18 to TRBJ1-2, with TRBD1 identical over 7 bases. Germline V lookup: CDR1 KGHSH, CDR2 LQKENI. The CDR3 has 15 residues. J gave up 2 bases and V 3 bases, and 6 bases lay outside the gene matches. CDR3 coding DNA: TGTGCCAGCTCACCCCGACAGGGACGCAACTATGGCTACACCTTC. As protein: CASSPRQGRNYGYTF.

The chain employs TRBV5-1 and TRBJ2-7, with 7 bases lining up with TRBD1. This CDR3 region has 13 residues. Germline V CDR1 and CDR2: SGHRS, YFSETQ. V lost 2 bases and J lost 4; bases outside the gene matches: 3. This CDR3 is CASSLQGWYEQYF. In nucleotides, the CDR3 is TGCGCCAGCAGCTTACAGGGGTGGTACGAGCAGTACTTC.

The V and J genes are TRBV27 and TRBJ1-6; 9 bases map to TRBD1. This CDR3 is 16 amino acids long. CDR1 and CDR2 (germline): MNHEY, SMNVEV (reference sequence). J lost 8 bases, V lost 0 bases, and 5 bases had no gene match. The CDR3 region is CASSLSGRTGDSPLHF. CDR3 nucleotides: TGTGCCAGCAGTTTATCGGGTAGGACAGGGGATTCACCCCTCCACTTT.

The chain uses TRBV25-1 and TRBJ2-3, with 9 bases lining up with TRBD1. Germline CDR1 is MGHDK and CDR2 is SYGVNS. CDR3 length equals 17 residues. V lost 4 bases to trimming and J lost 1 base; unmatched junction nucleotides: 9. CDR3: CASSVTLGQGRTDTQYF. The CDR3 DNA reads TGTGCCAGCAGTGTGACCCTTGGACAGGGGCGCACAGATACGCAGTATTTT. Complete variable domain (other parts from reference TRBV25-1 and TRBJ2-3): EADIYQTPRYLVIGTGKKITLECSQTMGHDKMYWYQQDPGMELHLIHYSYGVNSTEKGDLSSESTVSRIRTEHFPLTLESARPSHTSQYLCASSVTLGQGRTDTQYFGPGTRLTVL.

In DNA, the CDR3 is TGTGCCAGCAGCTTACGCGGGGGAGATACGCAGTATTTT. As protein: CASSLRGGDTQYF. V and J are TRBV11-2 and TRBJ2-3; 7 nucleotides line up with TRBD2. After removal of 2 bases from V and 5 bases from J, the junction contained 1 base not matched to a gene. Germline values: CDR1 SGHAT, CDR2 FQNNGV. The CDR3 is 13 amino acids.

This chain links TRBV2 with TRBJ2-5; 9 bases map to TRBD2. Germline lookup yields CDR1 SNHLY and CDR2 FYNNEI. The V segment lost 6 bases and the J segment 5 bases; nucleotides outside the gene matches: 10. The CDR3 is 15 amino acids. CDR3 in DNA: TGTGCCAGCAGGGTCCCAGCGGGGGGCGGGGAGACCCAGTACTTC. As protein: CASRVPAGGGETQYF.

This clone was picked up one time. V and J are TRBV2 and TRBJ2-2; D is undetermined. The CDR3 covers 12 residues. Germline CDR1 is SNHLY and CDR2 is FYNNEI. The germline V and J ends were trimmed by 4 bases and 7 bases, with 7 bases remaining between them. The CDR3 reads CASSGRNGELFF. As DNA, the CDR3 is TGTGCCAGCAGTGGGCGGAACGGGGAGCTGTTTTTT.

The chain is built from TRBV9 and TRBJ1-3, with 9 positions matching TRBD1. The germline V gene encodes CDR1 SGDLS and CDR2 YYNGEE. CDR3 length: 15 amino acids. Germline trimming cut 0 bases from V and 13 bases from J; bases unmatched to any gene: 11. CDR3 sequence reads: CASSVDGTGLGGIYF. The CDR3 DNA follows: TGTGCCAGCAGCGTAGACGGGACAGGGCTAGGAGGGATATATTTT.

The CDR3 nucleotides are TGTGCCACCAGCATGAGGGGGAAGGTGCTTAACTATGGCTACACCTTC. Protein product: CATSMRGKVLNYGYTF. This rearrangement joins TRBV15 to TRBJ1-2; D possibly corresponds to TRBD1 (6 bases). The CDR3 has 16 amino acids. Germline V lookup: CDR1 LNHNV, CDR2 YYDKDF (reference sequence). V lost 4 bases and J 1 base, leaving 16 bases between the germline ends.

The chain has TRBV18 and TRBJ1-2; D is ambiguous. V lost 3 bases to trimming and J lost 2 bases, with 10 bases between them. Germline V lookup: CDR1 KGHSH, CDR2 LQKENI. The CDR3 consists of 14 residues. The CDR3: CASSPLPGNYGYTF. In DNA, the CDR3 is TGTGCCAGCTCACCTCTCCCGGGAAACTATGGCTACACCTTC.

The genes are TRBV3-1 (or the pseudogene TRBV3-2) and TRBJ1-1, with 7 bases aligning to TRBD1. The CDR3 sequence is 15 residues long. The germline V gene encodes CDR1 LGHDT and CDR2 YNNKEL (reference sequence). V shed 2 bases and J 0 bases; nucleotides not matched to a gene: 3. CDR3: CASSQRDRLNTEAFF. CDR3 nucleotides: TGTGCCAGCAGCCAACGGGACAGACTGAACACTGAAGCTTTCTTT.

In nucleotides, the CDR3 is TGTGCCAGCAGCGACGACAGGGATTTTAGGGAGACCCAGTACTTC. Residues: CASSDDRDFRETQYF. The chain combines TRBV13 with TRBJ2-5; 7 bases are shared with TRBD1. From germline, CDR1 is PRHDT and CDR2 FYEKMQ (reference sequence). V shed 5 bases, J shed 5 bases, and the junction held 11 bases outside the gene matches. The CDR3 is 15 amino acids.

The V call is TRBV5-1, the J call TRBJ1-2, with 9 bases fitting TRBD1. Germline-derived CDR1 and CDR2 are SGHRS and YFSETQ. Trimming at V came to 4 bases and at J to 4 bases, leaving 11 bases not matched to a gene. The CDR3 covers 16 residues. CDR3 nucleotide sequence: TGCGCCAGCAGCCAAGTCTGGACAGGGGTCGGCTATGGCTACACCTTC. It is translated as CASSQVWTGVGYGYTF.

The CDR3 protein is CASSVDGTPVQETQYF. CDR3 sequence (DNA): TGTGCCAGCAGCGTAGATGGGACTCCAGTTCAAGAGACCCAGTACTTC. This chain links TRBV9 with TRBJ2-5; tentatively, D is TRBD2 (6 bases). Germline CDR1 and CDR2: SGDLS and YYNGEE. This CDR3 has 16 amino acids. V gave up 0 bases and J gave up 2 bases, with 14 bases separating them.

The chain uses TRBV5-1 and TRBJ2-3; no clear D. Germline V lookup: CDR1 SGHRS, CDR2 YFSETQ. The CDR3 is 13 residues long. The V end was cut by 0 bases, the J end by 8 bases, with 10 bases between. In nucleotides, the CDR3 is TGCGCCAGCAGCTTGGGACCAACGGGTACGCAGTATTTT. This encodes CASSLGPTGTQYF.

CDR3 region: CASTARGVYSYNEQFF. The CDR3 nucleotides are TGTGCCAGTACGGCGCGGGGGGTCTACTCCTACAATGAGCAGTTCTTC. The genes are TRBV19 and TRBJ2-1; 8 bases are a match to TRBD2. Germline V gene sequence: CDR1 LNHDA, CDR2 SQIVND (reference sequence). Germline trimming cut 7 bases from V and 0 bases from J; bases unmatched to any gene: 8. CDR3 length: 16 amino acids.